This TCR beta chain came from a study of vaccination and CD4 T cells after COVID-19. General observations from the study: Convalescent patients' clones that were vaccine-specific were spike mono-reactive in 304 of 307 cases.

The treatment denotes: roughly 10-day PBMC culture with coronavirus spike peptide pools or control peptides (ViraFEST assay). ViraFEST enlarged antigen-specific T cell populations with peptide pools and afterwards sequenced TCRs. Wells that each held 1.8 million or so PBMCs were cultured with around 9.9 IU/ml IL-2 and 10 ug/ml peptide pools. At days 3 and 7, half the medium was exchanged for fresh IL-2 medium. The Oncomine TCR Beta short-read assay was what sequenced the DNA obtained from cultured CD4+ T cells. Each CDR3 protein is one row after TCRdb ran MiXCR on the PCR reads. Of around 3,900 distinct CDR3 sequences in the sample, less than 25% were seen once. V gave up 0 bases and J gave up 9 bases, with 9 bases separating them. CDR1 is SGHDT, CDR2 YYEEEE, per germline. There are 13 residues in the CDR3. Concerning this clonotype: Its cognate antigen is unknown.

This chain connects TRBV5-6 to TRBJ1-4; D unresolved. Sequenced sample: CD4+ T cells from blood, cultured in vitro. This sequence originates from a human donor who had recovered from COVID-19. The chain's CDR3 is CASSLAEVKKLFF. The CDR3 region has the DNA TGTGCCAGCAGCTTGGCTGAGGTTAAAAAACTGTTTTTT.